This T cell receptor (beta chain) appears in the sequencing data of a study of cytomegalovirus exposure and HLA in healthy donors. On the study more broadly: In a later analysis, the roughly 130 validation repertoires were reported to have used the same platform as the approximately 700 first-cohort repertoires. Findings and caveats of the study: Some TCR beta chains (164 of them) were listed as cytomegalovirus-associated.

In the case of this clone: Its antigen is unknown.

Separation from the approximately 690-subject first cohort characterized the 120-subject validation cohort, to which the donors belonged. Per germline, CDR1 MNHEY and CDR2 SMNVEV (reference sequence). This CDR3 is built from 17 residues. Trimming left V 1 base short and J 4 bases short, with 17 bases between. Measured with immunoSEQ multiplex PCR; TCRdb has only the in-frame clones, and not every one. The repertoire holds 190,000 or so clones, with 80% to 90% as singletons. V usage is TRBV27 and J usage is TRBJ1-5; weak D call: TRBD1 (5 bases). The sequence was obtained from a woman aged 25 to 39 in good health and CMV-seropositive. The sequencing input was PBMCs. CDR3 residues: CASSLLGSRGGNQPQHF. The CDR3 DNA follows: TGTGCCAGCAGTTTATTGGGGTCAAGGGGTGGGAATCAGCCCCAGCATTTT.